The sequence of this T cell receptor (beta chain) was determined in a study of brain T cells in children with intractable seizures. Points from the study as a whole: Pre- and post-surgery blood differed in depth, so pre-surgery absences may be undersampling.

Here immunoSEQ multiplex PCR was the method, and the copy in TCRdb shows in-frame clones only, minus some. This sample carries hundreds of thousands of clones, nearly 95% of them seen once, and the ten largest clones take 5.7%. Germline V lookup: CDR1 SEHNR, CDR2 FQNEAQ (reference sequence). This CDR3 has 15 residues. J gave up 4 bases and V 3 bases, and 4 bases lay outside the gene matches. Specified time point: blood from clinic visit 5 months post-surgery; TSC patient then seizure free. Only cases whose brain tissue showed the highest T cell transcript signatures were sequenced. Turning to this clone: Its antigen is unidentified.

The specimen comprised peripheral blood, sampled 4 to 5 months after surgery. The chain carries TRBV7-9 and TRBJ2-3; TRBD2 matches at 10 bases. This clonotype originated in a boy less than two years old with tuberous sclerosis and intractable seizures. The CDR3 region is CASSFAGTSADTQYF. DNA for the CDR3: TGTGCCAGCAGCTTTGCTGGGACTAGCGCAGATACGCAGTATTTT. Filled out from reference TRBV7-9 and TRBJ2-3, the complete variable domain reads DTGVSQNPRHKITKRGQNVTFRCDPISEHNRLYWYRQTLGQGPEFLTYFQNEAQLEKSRLLSDRFSAERPKGSFSTLEIQRTEQGDSAMYLCASSFAGTSADTQYFGPGTRLTVL.